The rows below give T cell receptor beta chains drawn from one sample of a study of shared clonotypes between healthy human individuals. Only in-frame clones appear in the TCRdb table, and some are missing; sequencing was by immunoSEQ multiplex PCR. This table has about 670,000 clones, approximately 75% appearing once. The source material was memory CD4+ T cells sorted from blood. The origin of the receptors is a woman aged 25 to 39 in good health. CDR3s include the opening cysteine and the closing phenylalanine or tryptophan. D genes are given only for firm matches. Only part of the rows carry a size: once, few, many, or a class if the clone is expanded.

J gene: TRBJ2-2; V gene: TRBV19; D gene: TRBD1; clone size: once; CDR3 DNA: TGTGCCAGTAGTAGGGAGGGACAGGGGAACACCGGGGAGCTGTTTTTT; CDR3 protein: CASSREGQGNTGELFF
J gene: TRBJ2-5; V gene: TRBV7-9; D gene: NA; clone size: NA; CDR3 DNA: TGTGCCAGCAGCTTAGCGAGGAGTCAATTCCAAGAGACCCAGTACTTC; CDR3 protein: CASSLARSQFQETQYF
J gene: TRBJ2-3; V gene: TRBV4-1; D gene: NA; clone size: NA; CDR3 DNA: TGCGCCAGCAGGCTCAGCGGGAGCACAGATACGCAGTATTTT; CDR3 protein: CASRLSGSTDTQYF
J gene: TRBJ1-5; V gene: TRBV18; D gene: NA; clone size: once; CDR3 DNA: TGTGCCAGCTCACACCGGGACGGAGATCAGCCCCAGCATTTT; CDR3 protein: CASSHRDGDQPQHF
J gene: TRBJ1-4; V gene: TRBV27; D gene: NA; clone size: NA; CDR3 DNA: TGTGCCAGCAGTCCTTCATCAACTAATGAAAAACTGTTTTTT; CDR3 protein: CASSPSSTNEKLFF
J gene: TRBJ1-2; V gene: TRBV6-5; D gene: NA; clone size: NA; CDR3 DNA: TGTGCCAGCACTCAGGGATATGGGTCCTATGGCTACACCTTC; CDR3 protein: CASTQGYGSYGYTF
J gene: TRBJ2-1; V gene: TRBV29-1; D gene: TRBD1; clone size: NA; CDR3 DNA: TGCAGCGCAATTCCGGGACAGATGAATGAGCAGTTCTTC; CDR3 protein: CSAIPGQMNEQFF
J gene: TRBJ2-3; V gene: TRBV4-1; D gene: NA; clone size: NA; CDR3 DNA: TGCGCCAGCAGCCAACTCACCGACCCAGGGACGCAGTATTTT; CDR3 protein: CASSQLTDPGTQYF
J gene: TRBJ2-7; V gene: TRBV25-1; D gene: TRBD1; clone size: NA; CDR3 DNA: TGTGCCAGCAGTGAATCGCAGGGGGCCCGCTTGGAGCAGTACTTC; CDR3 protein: CASSESQGARLEQYF
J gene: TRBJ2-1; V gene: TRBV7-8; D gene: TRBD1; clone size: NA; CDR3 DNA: TGTGCCAGCAGTAGCAGACAGGGGCCAGCACGCTACAATGAGCAGTTCTTC; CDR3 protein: CASSSRQGPARYNEQFF
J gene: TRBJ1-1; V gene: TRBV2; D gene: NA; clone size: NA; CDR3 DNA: TGTGCCAGCAATCCAGAAGTGAACACTGAAGCTTTCTTT; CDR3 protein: CASNPEVNTEAFF
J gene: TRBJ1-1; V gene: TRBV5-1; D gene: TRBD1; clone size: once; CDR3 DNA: TGCGCCAGCAGCCAATTAGGGGGCTGGATGAACACTGAAGCTTTCTTT; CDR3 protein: CASSQLGGWMNTEAFF
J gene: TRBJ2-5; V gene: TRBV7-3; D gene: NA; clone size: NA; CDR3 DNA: TGTGCCAGCAGTGGAGTAGGGGAGACCCAGTACTTC; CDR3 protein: CASSGVGETQYF
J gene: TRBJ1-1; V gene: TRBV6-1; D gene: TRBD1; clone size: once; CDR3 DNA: TGTGCCAGCACCTACAGGGGAAACACTGAAGCTTTCTTT; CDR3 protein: CASTYRGNTEAFF
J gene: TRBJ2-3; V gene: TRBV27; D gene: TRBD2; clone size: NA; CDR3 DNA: TGTGCCAGCCAAGCTAGCGGGAGCACAGATACGCAGTATTTT; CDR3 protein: CASQASGSTDTQYF
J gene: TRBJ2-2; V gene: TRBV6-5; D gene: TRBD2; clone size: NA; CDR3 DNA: TGTGCCAGCAGTACTAGCGGGAACACCGGGGAGCTGTTTTTT; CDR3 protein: CASSTSGNTGELFF
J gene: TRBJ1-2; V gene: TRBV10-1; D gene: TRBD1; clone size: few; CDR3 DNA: TGCGCCAGCAGTGATGGGGACAGGGGCGGCTACACCTTC; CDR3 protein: CASSDGDRGGYTF
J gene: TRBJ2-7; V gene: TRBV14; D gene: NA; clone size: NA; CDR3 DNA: TGTGCCAGCAGCCATAAACACCTCTACGAGCAGTACTTC; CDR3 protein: CASSHKHLYEQYF
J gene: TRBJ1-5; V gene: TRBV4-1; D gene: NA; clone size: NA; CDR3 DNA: TGCGCCAGCAGCCGGGCGGACGGCGCGGGACAGCCCCAGCATTTT; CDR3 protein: CASSRADGAGQPQHF
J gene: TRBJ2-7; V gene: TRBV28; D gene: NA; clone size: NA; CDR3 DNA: TGTGCCAGCAGTTTGATCCTCTACGAGCAGTACTTC; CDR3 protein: CASSLILYEQYF
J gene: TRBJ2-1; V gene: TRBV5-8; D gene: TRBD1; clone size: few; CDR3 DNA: TGTGCCAGCAGCCGAATGGACAGGTTCACTGCTGAGCAGTTCTTC; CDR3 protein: CASSRMDRFTAEQFF
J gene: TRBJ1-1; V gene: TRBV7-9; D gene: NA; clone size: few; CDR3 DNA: TGTGCCAGCAGCCTATCCGGGACCCAGCCCTTCTTT; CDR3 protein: CASSLSGTQPFF
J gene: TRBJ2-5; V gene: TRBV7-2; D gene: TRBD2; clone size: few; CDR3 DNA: TGTGCCAGCAGCCCGCAGCGGGATGGATTAGAGACCCAGTACTTC; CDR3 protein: CASSPQRDGLETQYF
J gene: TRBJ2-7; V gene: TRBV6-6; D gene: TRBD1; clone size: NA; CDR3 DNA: TGTGCCAGCAGGGGGACAGGGGACGTCTACGAGCAGTACTTC; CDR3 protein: CASRGTGDVYEQYF
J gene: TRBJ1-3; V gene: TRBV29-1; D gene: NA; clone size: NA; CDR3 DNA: TGCAGCGTTGCCGAGGTCTCTGGAAACACCATATATTTT; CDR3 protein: CSVAEVSGNTIYF
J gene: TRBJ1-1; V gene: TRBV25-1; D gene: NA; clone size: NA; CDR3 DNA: TGTGCCAGCAGACACCCGAACACTGAAGCTTTCTTT; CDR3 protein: CASRHPNTEAFF
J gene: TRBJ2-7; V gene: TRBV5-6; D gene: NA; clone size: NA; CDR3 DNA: TGTGCCAGCACCCGGAGACGCTCATCCTACGAGCAGTACTTC; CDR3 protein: CASTRRRSSYEQYF
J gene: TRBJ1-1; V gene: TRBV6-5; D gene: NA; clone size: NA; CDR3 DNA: TGTGCCGCGGCGAGGGGATTGATGAACACTGAAGCTTTCTTT; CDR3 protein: CAAARGLMNTEAFF
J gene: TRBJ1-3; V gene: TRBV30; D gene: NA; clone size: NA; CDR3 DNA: TGTGCCTGGAGTGGAGGCACCCTGGCCTCTGGAAACACCATATATTTT; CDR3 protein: CAWSGGTLASGNTIYF
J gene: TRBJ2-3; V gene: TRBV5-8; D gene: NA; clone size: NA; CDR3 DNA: TGTGCCAGCAGCCAGGTCGCCGATACGCAGTATTTT; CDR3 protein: CASSQVADTQYF
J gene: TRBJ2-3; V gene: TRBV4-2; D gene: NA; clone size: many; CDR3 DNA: TGTGCCAGCAGCCAAAAGGGGATCACAGATACGCAGTATTTT; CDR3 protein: CASSQKGITDTQYF
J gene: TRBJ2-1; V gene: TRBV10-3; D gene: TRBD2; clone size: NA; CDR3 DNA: TGTGCCATCAGTGACCCGGGAGGTACCTACAATGAGCAGTTCTTC; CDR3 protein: CAISDPGGTYNEQFF
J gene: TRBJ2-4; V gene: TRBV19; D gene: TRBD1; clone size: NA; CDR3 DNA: TGTGCCAGTAGTAGGCAGGGGGATAACATTCAGTACTTC; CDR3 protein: CASSRQGDNIQYF
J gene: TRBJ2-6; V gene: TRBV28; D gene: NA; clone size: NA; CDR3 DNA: TGTGCCAGCAGTCCAAAGTGGGCGTCACCCCTCTCTGGGGCCAACGTCCTGACTTTC; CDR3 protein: CASSPKWASPLSGANVLTF
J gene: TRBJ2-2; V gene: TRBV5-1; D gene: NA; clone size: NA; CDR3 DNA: TGCGCCAGCAGCTTTCCGGAGGCGAACACCGGGGAGCTGTTTTTT; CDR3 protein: CASSFPEANTGELFF
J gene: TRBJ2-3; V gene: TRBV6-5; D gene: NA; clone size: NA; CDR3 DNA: TGTGCCAGCAGTTACTCAGTTAGCGGAAGCACAGATACGCAGTATTTT; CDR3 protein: CASSYSVSGSTDTQYF
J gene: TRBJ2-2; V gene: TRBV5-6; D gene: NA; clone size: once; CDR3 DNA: TGTGCCAGCAGCCCTTCTGGGGCCACCGGGGAGCTGTTTTTT; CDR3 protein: CASSPSGATGELFF
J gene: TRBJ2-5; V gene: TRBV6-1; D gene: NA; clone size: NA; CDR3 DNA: TGTGCCAGCAGTGTAACAATAGAGACCCAGTACTTC; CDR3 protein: CASSVTIETQYF
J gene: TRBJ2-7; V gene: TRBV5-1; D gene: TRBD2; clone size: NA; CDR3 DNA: TGCGCCAGCAGCTTTAGCGGGAGCGCCCCCTACGAGCAGTACTTC; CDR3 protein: CASSFSGSAPYEQYF
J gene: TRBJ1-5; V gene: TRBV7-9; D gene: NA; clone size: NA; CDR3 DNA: TGTGCCAGCAGCTCGACGGCAGGGTGGCCCCAGCATTTT; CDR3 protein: CASSSTAGWPQHF
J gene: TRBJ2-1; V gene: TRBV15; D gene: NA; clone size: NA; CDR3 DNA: TGTGCCACCAGCAGAGGGGGCTTGATATCCTACAATGAGCAGTTCTTC; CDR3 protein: CATSRGGLISYNEQFF
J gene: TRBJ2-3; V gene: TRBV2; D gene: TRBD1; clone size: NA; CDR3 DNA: TGTGCCAGCAGGACCGGACAGGGAGGAAGCACAGATACGCAGTATTTT; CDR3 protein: CASRTGQGGSTDTQYF
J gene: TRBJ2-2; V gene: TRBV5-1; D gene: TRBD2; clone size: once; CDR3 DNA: TGCGCCAGCAGCTCCGGGACTAGCGGTCACAACACCGGGGAGCTGTTTTTT; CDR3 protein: CASSSGTSGHNTGELFF
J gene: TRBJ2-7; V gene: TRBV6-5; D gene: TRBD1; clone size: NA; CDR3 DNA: TGTGCCAGCAGCGCCCGGGACAGAGCAACCTACGAGCAGTACTTC; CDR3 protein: CASSARDRATYEQYF
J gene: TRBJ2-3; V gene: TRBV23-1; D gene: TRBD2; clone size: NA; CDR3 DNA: TGCGCCAGCAGTCCCCCCGGGACTAGCGGGAACCCTCCTAGCACAGATACGCAGTATTTT; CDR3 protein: CASSPPGTSGNPPSTDTQYF